The 28 T cell receptor beta chains in this list originate from one sample, sequenced in a study of cytomegalovirus exposure and HLA in healthy donors (dated by TCRdb to about 2017). Library prep was done by the immunoSEQ multiplex PCR assay. The multiplex PCR relied on a mix of 60 forward primers for TCR Vbeta segments and 13 reverse primers for TCR Jbeta segments. TCRdb took this table from immuneACCESS and kept in-frame rearrangements with V and J called. Such tables lack part of the clones; where checked against another copy, unresolved V genes explain under half of the gap, and the rest is unexplained. Within this sample are roughly 140,000 clones, with around 60% of them counted one time only. The top ten clonotypes cover around 7.1% of the sample. Source material: PBMCs. The receptors were sampled from a woman aged 60 to 75 in good health and CMV-seropositive.

The chain employs TRBV13 and TRBJ2-5, with a possible D match to TRBD1 (6 bases). With 4 bases removed from V and 5 bases from J, the gap between germline ends came to 14 bases. CDR1 is PRHDT and CDR2 is FYEKMQ in the germline V gene (reference sequence). The CDR3 loop spans 14 amino acids. This CDR3 reads CASSSRGSSETQYF. For the CDR3, the DNA is TGTGCCAGCAGCTCTAGGGGGTCGTCGGAGACCCAGTACTTC.

The CDR3 reads CATRPLDRGEGYTF. CDR3 DNA sequence: TGTGCCACCCGACCCCTGGACAGGGGAGAAGGCTACACCTTC. The chain has TRBV25-1 and TRBJ1-2, with 9 bases lining up with TRBD1. The CDR3 extends over 14 amino acids. Germline CDR1 reads MGHDK; CDR2 reads SYGVNS. V was clipped by 10 bases and J by 8 bases; unmatched bases: 14.

This chain links TRBV7-2 with TRBJ2-7; TRBD2 agrees at 15 bases. V lost 1 base to trimming and J lost 6 bases; unmatched junction nucleotides: 4. The CDR3 length is 16 residues. Germline V gene data show CDR1 as SGHTA and CDR2 as FQGNSA. The CDR3 sequence: CASSLGTSGREGEQYF. In DNA, the CDR3 is TGTGCCAGCAGCTTAGGGACTAGCGGGAGGGAAGGCGAGCAGTACTTC.

The rearrangement links TRBV5-4 to TRBJ2-3; D might be TRBD2 (7 bases). V dropped 3 bases and J dropped 3 bases, with 17 bases sitting between them. Germline lookup yields CDR1 SGHNT and CDR2 YYREEE (reference sequence). This CDR3 is 16 amino acids long. This chain's CDR3 is CASSSGGGGRTDTQYF. The CDR3 nucleotides are TGTGCCAGCAGCTCAGGAGGGGGAGGGAGGACAGATACGCAGTATTTT.

V is TRBV23-1 and J is TRBJ1-5, with no clear D. TRBV23-1 is designated an ORF whose function remains uncertain. V was clipped by 0 bases and J by 3 bases, with 9 bases between them. The CDR3 has 15 amino acids. As DNA, the CDR3 is TGCGCCAGCAGTCAATCGGAGAAACTCAATCAGCCCCAGCATTTT. It translates to CASSQSEKLNQPQHF.

The chain employs TRBV28 and TRBJ2-7; TRBD1 matches at 7 bases. J lost 2 bases, V lost 6 bases, and 10 bases had no gene match. Germline V CDR1 and CDR2: MDHEN, SYDVKM. This CDR3 has 15 amino acids. The CDR3 loop reads CASRPSGTVPYEQYF. DNA for the CDR3: TGTGCCAGCAGGCCATCCGGGACAGTTCCCTACGAGCAGTACTTC. Full variable domain (missing parts from reference TRBV28 and TRBJ2-7): DVKVTQSSRYLVKRTGEKVFLECVQDMDHENMFWYRQDPGLGLRLIYFSYDVKMKEKGDIPEGYSVSREKKERFSLILESASTNQTSMYLCASRPSGTVPYEQYFGPGTRLTVT.

The V gene is TRBV27, the J gene TRBJ2-7, with 8 positions matching TRBD2. V trimming: 6 bases; J trimming: 5 bases; junction bases outside the gene matches: 9. CDR3 length: 14 residues. Germline assignment: CDR1 MNHEY and CDR2 SMNVEV (reference sequence). The CDR3 DNA sequence: TGTGCCAGCAGCGCTACCGGGACTAGAAACGAGCAGTACTTC. Its protein product is CASSATGTRNEQYF.

This sequence joins TRBV4-2 and TRBJ1-1, with 9 bases identical to TRBD1. The ends lost 4 bases at V and 5 bases at J; junction bases unmatched: 2. The CDR3 length is 13 residues. Looked up from germline, CDR1 is LGHNA and CDR2 is YNFKEQ. Here the CDR3 DNA reads TGTGCCAGCAGCCGACAGGGGGAGACTGAAGCTTTCTTT. This translates into CASSRQGETEAFF.

The chain joins TRBV6-1 to TRBJ2-5; D possibly corresponds to TRBD1 (5 bases). The CDR3 sequence is 15 residues long. CDR1 is MNHNS, CDR2 SASEGT, per germline. V lost 5 bases and J 4 bases, leaving 17 bases between the germline ends. The CDR3 sequence: CASSRTRQGPETQYF. CDR3 nucleotides: TGTGCCAGCAGTCGCACTCGGCAGGGCCCAGAGACCCAGTACTTC.

This clone showed up just a few times. This chain joins TRBV7-9 and TRBJ1-1; 8 bases agree with TRBD1. Germline assignment: CDR1 SEHNR and CDR2 FQNEAQ (reference sequence). V trimming: 5 bases; J trimming: 0 bases; junction bases outside the gene matches: 8. The CDR3 contains 16 residues. CDR3 sequence (DNA): TGTGCCAGCAGCGATGGGACAGGATTCATGAACACTGAAGCTTTCTTT. This encodes CASSDGTGFMNTEAFF.

This clone has only a few counts. Here the CDR3 reads CASSLAPGTSGSKNIQYF. In DNA, the CDR3 is TGCGCCAGCAGCTTGGCCCCCGGGACTAGCGGCTCCAAAAACATTCAGTACTTC. The chain is built from TRBV5-1 and TRBJ2-4; 11 bases agree with TRBD2. V gave up 0 bases and J gave up 2 bases; unmatched junction bases: 7. This CDR3 is 18 amino acids long. Per germline, CDR1 SGHRS and CDR2 YFSETQ.

The chain couples TRBV5-1 to TRBJ2-5; 14 nucleotides align to TRBD2. The J call may be in error: the DNA end matches TRBJ2-7 better. The CDR3 is made up of 16 amino acids. Germline values: CDR1 SGHRS, CDR2 YFSETQ. The CDR3 sequence is CASSRGLAGAPYEQYF. The CDR3 DNA sequence: TGCGCCAGCAGCAGGGGACTAGCGGGAGCCCCCTACGAGCAGTACTTC.

A remark on this clone: This sample includes further DNA sequences coding for the same CDR3. The genes are TRBV9 and TRBJ2-1; 13 nucleotides match TRBD2. CDR1 and CDR2 (germline): SGDLS, YYNGEE. CDR3 length equals 15 residues. V lost 3 bases and J lost 7; bases outside the gene matches: 4. The CDR3 DNA sequence: TGTGCCAGCAGCGCGACTAGCGGGAGGACTAATGAGCAGTTCTTC. Translating it yields CASSATSGRTNEQFF.

The chain couples TRBV5-4 to TRBJ1-1; D not certain. V shed 5 bases and J shed 5 bases, with 13 bases lying between them. CDR3 length: 13 residues. CDR1 and CDR2 (germline): SGHNT, YYREEE (reference sequence). CDR3 protein: CASRQTLRTEAFF. CDR3 DNA: TGTGCCAGCAGACAGACATTAAGGACTGAAGCTTTCTTT. The complete variable domain, with remaining parts taken from reference TRBV5-4 and TRBJ1-1, reads ETGVTQSPTHLIKTRGQQVTLRCSSQSGHNTVSWYQQALGQGPQFIFQYYREEENGRGNFPPRFSGLQFPNYSSELNVNALELDDSALYLCASRQTLRTEAFFGQGTRLTVV.

The chain recombines TRBV30 with TRBJ1-1; D is perhaps TRBD1 (6 bases). The V end lost 2 bases, the J end lost 6 bases, and 13 bases lay between the germline ends. This CDR3 has 13 residues. CDR1 and CDR2 from the germline V gene are GTSNPN and SVGIG (reference sequence). CDR3 coding DNA: TGTGCCTGGAGTCGAAGGGGGGGTTCTGAAGCTTTCTTT. Translating gives CAWSRRGGSEAFF.

This chain links TRBV28 with TRBJ1-5; a weak D match, TRBD1 (5 bases). CDR3 length: 15 residues. CDR1 and CDR2 (germline): MDHEN, SYDVKM. V was pared by 2 bases and J by 0 bases, with 8 bases between. CDR3 bases: TGTGCCAGCAGTTTAGGGGGGAATAGCAATCAGCCCCAGCATTTT. Its translation: CASSLGGNSNQPQHF.

DNA of the CDR3: TGTGCTAGTGCCGCGGACAGGGGGGAGACCCAGTACTTC. Translated: CASAADRGETQYF. The V and J genes are TRBV12-5 and TRBJ2-5, with TRBD1 identical over 10 bases. Germline V CDR1 and CDR2: LGHNT, FRNRAP. The CDR3 length is 13 residues. V lost 7 bases and J lost 5; bases outside the gene matches: 4. Together with reference TRBV12-5 and TRBJ2-5, the CDR3 gives the full variable domain: DARVTQTPRHKVTEMGQEVTMRCQPILGHNTVFWYRQTMMQGLELLAYFRNRAPLDDSGMPKDRFSAEMPDATLATLKIQPSEPRDSAVYFCASAADRGETQYFGPGTRLLVL.

J is TRBJ1-4 and V is TRBV28; weak D call: TRBD1 (5 bases). V shed 6 bases and J shed 8 bases, with 10 bases lying between them. Germline CDR1 is MDHEN and CDR2 is SYDVKM. The CDR3 consists of 12 residues. DNA for the CDR3: TGTGCCAGCAGGGGGCTTGAGGAAAAACTGTTTTTT. Translation: CASRGLEEKLFF. The entire variable domain, with the rest obtained from reference TRBV28 and TRBJ1-4, is as follows: DVKVTQSSRYLVKRTGEKVFLECVQDMDHENMFWYRQDPGLGLRLIYFSYDVKMKEKGDIPEGYSVSREKKERFSLILESASTNQTSMYLCASRGLEEKLFFGSGTQLSVL.

The rearrangement links TRBV6-5 to TRBJ1-1; no firm D call. V shed 0 bases and J shed 8 bases, with 10 bases lying between them. CDR1 is MNHEY and CDR2 is SVGAGI in the germline V gene. The CDR3 spans 13 residues. The CDR3, as DNA: TGTGCCAGCAGTTACTCCACCCAGAGGGAAGCTTTCTTT. Its protein is CASSYSTQREAFF.

The genes are TRBV5-1 and TRBJ1-3; D uncertain. Germline-derived CDR1 and CDR2 are SGHRS and YFSETQ. The V and J ends lost 0 bases and 3 bases respectively, with 4 bases between them. This CDR3 has 13 residues. The CDR3 protein is CASSLGSGNTIYF. The DNA for the CDR3 is TGCGCCAGCAGCTTGGGGAGTGGAAACACCATATATTTT. Full variable domain (remainder filled in from reference TRBV5-1 and TRBJ1-3): KAGVTQTPRYLIKTRGQQVTLSCSPISGHRSVSWYQQTPGQGLQFLFEYFSETQRNKGNFPGRFSGRQFSNSRSEMNVSTLELGDSALYLCASSLGSGNTIYFGEGSWLTVV.

This sequence joins TRBV7-9 and TRBJ1-5; 8 bases map to TRBD1. In germline, CDR1 is SEHNR, CDR2 FQNEAQ (reference sequence). The CDR3 sequence is 15 residues long. Trimming cost V 6 bases and J 8 bases; bases outside gene matches: 12. The CDR3 nucleotides read TGTGCCAGCAGGCCCGGGACAGGCGACATCGAGCCCCAGCATTTT. Its translation: CASRPGTGDIEPQHF.

This chain uses TRBV7-9 with TRBJ2-7, with a weak D call TRBD1 (6 bases). Trimming left V 5 bases short and J 2 bases short, with 13 bases between. The germline gives CDR1 SEHNR, CDR2 FQNEAQ (reference sequence). This CDR3 is 14 amino acids long. The CDR3 DNA follows: TGTGCCAGCAGCCACCCCGACAGGACCTACGAGCAGTACTTC. It encodes CASSHPDRTYEQYF.

This clone has only a few counts. V usage is TRBV2 and J usage is TRBJ1-2, with no clear D. Per germline, CDR1 SNHLY and CDR2 FYNNEI. Trimming cost V 3 bases and J 4 bases, with 9 bases left between them. CDR3 size: 13 residues. The CDR3 is CASSDWASYGYTF. The CDR3 DNA sequence: TGTGCCAGCAGTGATTGGGCGAGCTATGGCTACACCTTC.

This sequence joins TRBV5-5 and TRBJ2-3, with 11 nucleotides matching TRBD2. CDR1 is SGHKS and CDR2 is YYEKEE in the germline V gene (reference sequence). The CDR3 consists of 18 residues. The trim removed 3 bases at V and 3 bases at J, leaving 12 bases unmatched. The CDR3 DNA reads as TGTGCCAGCAGCTCGCCCGCGGGGCTAGCGGGAGGAACAGATACGCAGTATTTT. It is translated as CASSSPAGLAGGTDTQYF.

The CDR3 bases are TGTGCCAGCAGACCCCCGGGACATCTGAACACCGGGGAGCTGTTTTTT. As protein: CASRPPGHLNTGELFF. V is TRBV2 and J is TRBJ2-2; TRBD1 might be the D (6 bases). CDR1 and CDR2 from the germline V gene are SNHLY and FYNNEI. The CDR3 is 16 amino acids. The V gene lost 6 bases and the J gene lost 1 base, with 15 bases spanning the gap.

This chain connects TRBV7-8 to TRBJ1-6; 7 nucleotides agree with TRBD1. Per the germline V gene, CDR1 is SGHVS and CDR2 is FQNEAQ. Trimming removed 1 base from V and 5 bases from J; junction bases left unmatched: 2. The CDR3 is made up of 15 amino acids. CDR3 sequence reads: CASSLGGTDNSPLHF. The DNA of the CDR3 is TGTGCCAGCAGCTTAGGAGGGACAGATAATTCACCCCTCCACTTT.

The DNA for the CDR3 is TGCGCCAGCAGCCAACGGACAGGGGACTCTGGAAACACCATATATTTT. Its translation is CASSQRTGDSGNTIYF. The gene calls are TRBV4-1 and TRBJ1-3; 9 bases fit TRBD1. This CDR3 spans 16 amino acids. Germline V gene data show CDR1 as MGHRA and CDR2 as YSYEKL. Trimming cost V 2 bases and J 0 bases; bases outside gene matches: 2.

V and J are TRBV29-1 and TRBJ2-1; 10 nucleotides agree with TRBD2. Losses at the gene ends were 2 bases for V and 9 bases for J; bases not matched to a gene: 1. Germline CDR1 is SQVTM and CDR2 is ANQGSEA. This CDR3 region has 12 residues. The CDR3 loop reads CSVELAGAEQFF. In nucleotides, the CDR3 is TGCAGCGTTGAACTAGCGGGAGCTGAGCAGTTCTTC.